This T cell receptor (beta chain) is drawn from a study of T cell responses to AZD1222 COVID-19 vaccine. Turning to the study itself: Both about-4-week and about-12-week second-dose recipients were combined. General study findings and limits: Spike-specific TCR breadth and depth rose after two AZD1222 doses. It was only a handful of AZD1222 recipients who were seropositive at baseline. In a largely white British group with more females than males, clonal diversity was possibly underestimated.

The CDR3 length is 14 residues. Germline V gives CDR1 MNHEY, CDR2 SVGAGI. Trimming removed 6 bases from V and 3 bases from J; junction bases left unmatched: 3. As to this clone: The antigen is unknown.

Profiled with immunoSEQ multiplex PCR; TCRdb holds only in-frame clones, not every one. The sample lists 150,000 to 200,000 clones, roughly nine tenths occurring once. The source was peripheral blood, collected on day 0 of AZD1222 vaccination. V is TRBV6-5 and J is TRBJ2-3; 10 bases match TRBD2. The TCR sequence derives from an adult in good health. The CDR3 DNA sequence: TGTGCCAGCAGGCTAGCGGGAGCAACAGATACGCAGTATTTT. Translation: CASRLAGATDTQYF.